The clone carrying this T cell receptor (beta chain) showed up just a few times. Its specificity is unknown. Germline V gene lookup returns CDR1 SEHNR and CDR2 FQNEAQ (reference sequence). The CDR3 loop spans 18 amino acids. The V and J ends lost 2 bases and 1 base, in that order; junction bases with no gene match: 7. The data originate from a study of post-analysis software for immune sequencing data. Turning to the study itself: Progressive-relapsing, secondary progressive and relapsing-remitting multiple sclerosis were among the disease courses included.

Broader study findings: Versus controls, multiple sclerosis patients showed significantly lower diversity (normalized Chao1). When patients were compared with controls, a handful of TRBV segments were more frequent, TRBV5-6, TRBV5-1 and TRBV20-1 among them. Strong co-clustering by F measure was evident for samples that had been prepared in the same batch.

Unique molecular identifiers featured in each of the TCR beta cDNA libraries. Out of about 0.9 to 10 million T cells, about 510,000 cDNA molecules were generated. TCRdb recomputed calls from the PCR reads with MiXCR, one row per CDR3 protein. The sample lists hundreds of thousands of distinct CDR3 sequences, approximately 60% seen once, with 11% in the top ten. The sequencing input was blood. This sequence originates from a girl aged 2 to 10 with multiple sclerosis. The chain carries TRBV7-9 and TRBJ1-4; 10 bases are a match to TRBD1. CDR3 residues: CASSLPRDRGETNEKLFF. The CDR3 nucleotides read TGTGCCAGCAGCTTACCGCGGGACAGGGGTGAAACTAATGAAAAACTGTTTTTT.